The 7 T cell receptor beta chains in this list originate from one sample, sequenced in a study of early T cells in non-severe SARS-CoV-2 infection. TCRdb independently ran MiXCR on the 5' RACE reads; one entry per CDR3 protein. The profile shows tens of thousands of distinct CDR3 sequences, 5.5% to 6.5% of them singletons. What was sequenced was whole blood. The receptors originated from an adult who was a healthcare worker with PCR-confirmed SARS-CoV-2 infection or an uninfected control (not recorded which).

The V and J genes are TRBV20-1 and TRBJ1-2, with 8 positions matching TRBD1. The J segment lost 7 bases and the V segment lost 8 bases, leaving 15 bases of the junction unmatched. CDR3 length: 14 amino acids. From germline, CDR1 is DFQATT and CDR2 SNEGSKA (reference sequence). The DNA for the CDR3 is TGCAGTACAAAGGCAGGGGGCAGCTATTCTGGCTACACCTTC. This translates into CSTKAGGSYSGYTF.

This clonotype was seen ten or more times. V and J are TRBV9 and TRBJ1-1, with TRBD1 as a possible D gene (5 bases). In germline, CDR1 is SGDLS, CDR2 YYNGEE. V was trimmed by 0 bases and J by 3 bases, leaving 9 bases between them. This CDR3 is built from 14 residues. Here the CDR3 DNA reads TGTGCCAGCAGCGTAGATGGGGCCGACACTGAAGCTTTCTTT. Protein: CASSVDGADTEAFF.

This clonotype was recorded at least ten times. The gene calls are TRBV10-2 and TRBJ2-7, with 15 bases fitting TRBD2. The ends lost 6 bases at V and 5 bases at J; junction bases unmatched: 8. CDR1 and CDR2 (germline): WSHSY, SAAADI. The length of the CDR3 is 16 residues. The CDR3 spells CASSRTSGGALDEQYF. CDR3 sequence (DNA): TGCGCCAGCAGCCGGACTAGCGGGGGGGCATTAGACGAGCAGTACTTC.

This clonotype was recorded at least ten times. This sequence joins TRBV5-6 and TRBJ2-7; D perhaps matches TRBD2 (6 bases). The CDR3 totals 15 residues. Germline lookup yields CDR1 SGHDT and CDR2 YYEEEE. Trimming shortened V by 2 bases and J by 2 bases, and 14 bases separated the two germline ends. CDR3 nucleotides: TGTGCCAGCAGCTTCGTACTAGCCCTTACCTACGAGCAGTACTTC. Translation gives CASSFVLALTYEQYF.

This clonotype was seen ten or more times. V is TRBV6-2 or TRBV6-3 and J is TRBJ2-2, with D tentatively TRBD2 (6 bases). The CDR3 runs 13 residues. The germline V gene has CDR1 MNHEY and CDR2 SVGEGT. V lost 2 bases to trimming and J lost 7 bases, with 8 bases between them. The CDR3 sequence is CASSYGGVGELFF. The CDR3 nucleotides read TGTGCCAGCAGTTACGGCGGGGTCGGGGAGCTGTTTTTT.

This clonotype showed up many times. The gene calls are TRBV6-2 or TRBV6-3 and TRBJ1-6; D not certain. Germline V gene lookup returns CDR1 MNHEY and CDR2 SVGEGT. The CDR3 spans 11 residues. Trimming removed 5 bases from V and 13 bases from J, with 9 bases in between. CDR3 in amino acids: CASSPPGPLHF. The CDR3, as DNA: TGTGCCAGCAGTCCCCCCGGCCCCCTCCACTTT.

This clonotype was seen ten or more times. This chain connects TRBV12-3 or TRBV12-4 to TRBJ2-1; 12 bases fit TRBD2. Trimming took 6 bases from V and 2 from J; bases not matched to a gene: 8. CDR3 length equals 17 residues. CDR3 protein: CASRSASGGATYNEQFF. CDR3 coding DNA: TGTGCCAGCAGGTCAGCTAGCGGGGGGGCTACCTACAATGAGCAGTTCTTC.